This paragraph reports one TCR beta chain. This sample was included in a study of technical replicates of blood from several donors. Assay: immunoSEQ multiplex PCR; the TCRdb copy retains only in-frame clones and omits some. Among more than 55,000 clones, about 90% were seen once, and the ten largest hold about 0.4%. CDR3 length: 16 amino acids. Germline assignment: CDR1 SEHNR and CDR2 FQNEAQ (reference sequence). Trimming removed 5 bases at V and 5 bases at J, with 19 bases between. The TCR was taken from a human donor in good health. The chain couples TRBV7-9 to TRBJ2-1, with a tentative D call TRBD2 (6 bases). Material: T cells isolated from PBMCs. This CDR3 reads CASSALTSGLHNEQFF. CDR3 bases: TGTGCCAGCAGCGCACTGACTAGTGGGCTGCACAATGAGCAGTTCTTC.